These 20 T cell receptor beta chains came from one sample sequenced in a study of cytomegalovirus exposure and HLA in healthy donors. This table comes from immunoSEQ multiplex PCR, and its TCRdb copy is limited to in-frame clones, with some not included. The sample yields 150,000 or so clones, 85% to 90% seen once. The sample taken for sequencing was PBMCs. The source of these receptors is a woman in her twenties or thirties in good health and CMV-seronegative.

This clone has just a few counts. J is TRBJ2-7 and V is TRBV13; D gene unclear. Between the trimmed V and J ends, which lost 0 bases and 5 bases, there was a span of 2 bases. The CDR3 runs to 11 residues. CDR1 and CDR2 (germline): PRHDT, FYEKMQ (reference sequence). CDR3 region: CASSLGNEQYF. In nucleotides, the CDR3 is TGTGCCAGCAGCTTAGGCAACGAGCAGTACTTC.

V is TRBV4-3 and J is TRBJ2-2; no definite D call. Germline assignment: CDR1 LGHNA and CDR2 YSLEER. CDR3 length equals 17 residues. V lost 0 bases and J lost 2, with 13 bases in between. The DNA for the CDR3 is TGCGCCAGCAGCCAAGATAAGGCTAGAATAAACACCGGGGAGCTGTTTTTT. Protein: CASSQDKARINTGELFF.

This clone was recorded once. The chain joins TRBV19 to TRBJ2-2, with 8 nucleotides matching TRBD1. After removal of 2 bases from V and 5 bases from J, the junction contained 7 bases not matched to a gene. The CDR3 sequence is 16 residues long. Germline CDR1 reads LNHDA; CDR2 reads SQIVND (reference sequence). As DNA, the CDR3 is TGTGCCAGTAGTATAACCACGACAGGGGTGACCGGGGAGCTGTTTTTT. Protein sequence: CASSITTTGVTGELFF. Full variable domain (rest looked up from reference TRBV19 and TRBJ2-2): DGGITQSPKYLFRKEGQNVTLSCEQNLNHDAMYWYRQDPGQGLRLIYYSQIVNDFQKGDIAEGYSVSREKKESFPLTVTSAQKNPTAFYLCASSITTTGVTGELFFGEGSRLTVL.

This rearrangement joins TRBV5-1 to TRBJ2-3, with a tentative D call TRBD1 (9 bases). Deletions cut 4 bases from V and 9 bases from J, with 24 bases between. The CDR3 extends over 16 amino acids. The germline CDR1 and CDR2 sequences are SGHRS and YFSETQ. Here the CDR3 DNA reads TGCGCCAGCAGCAGGACAGGGGTACGGGGGGGACCCACGCAGTATTTT. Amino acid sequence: CASSRTGVRGGPTQYF.

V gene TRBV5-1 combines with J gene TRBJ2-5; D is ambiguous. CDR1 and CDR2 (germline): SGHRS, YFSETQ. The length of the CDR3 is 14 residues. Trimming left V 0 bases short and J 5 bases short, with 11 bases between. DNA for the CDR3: TGCGCCAGCAGCTTGGCGTCGGGTTTCGAGACCCAGTACTTC. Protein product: CASSLASGFETQYF.

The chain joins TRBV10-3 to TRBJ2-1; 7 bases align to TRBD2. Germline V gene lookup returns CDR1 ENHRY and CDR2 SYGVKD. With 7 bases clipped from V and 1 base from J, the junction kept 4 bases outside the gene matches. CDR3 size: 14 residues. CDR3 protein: CAINGGGSYNEQFF. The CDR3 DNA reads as TGTGCCATCAACGGCGGGGGATCCTACAATGAGCAGTTCTTC.

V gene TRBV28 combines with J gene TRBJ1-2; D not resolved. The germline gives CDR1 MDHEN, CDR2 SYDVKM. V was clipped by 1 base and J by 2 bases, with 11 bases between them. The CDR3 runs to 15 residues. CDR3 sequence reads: CASSLFQRNNYGYTF. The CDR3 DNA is TGTGCCAGCAGTTTATTTCAGCGGAACAACTATGGCTACACCTTC.

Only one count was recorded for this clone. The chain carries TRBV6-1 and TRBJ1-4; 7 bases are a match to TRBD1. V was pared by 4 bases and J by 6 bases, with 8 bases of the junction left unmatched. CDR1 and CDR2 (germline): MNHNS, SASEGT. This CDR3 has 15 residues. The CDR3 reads CASSASRDSDEKLFF. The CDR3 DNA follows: TGTGCCAGCAGTGCCTCCCGGGACAGTGATGAAAAACTGTTTTTT.

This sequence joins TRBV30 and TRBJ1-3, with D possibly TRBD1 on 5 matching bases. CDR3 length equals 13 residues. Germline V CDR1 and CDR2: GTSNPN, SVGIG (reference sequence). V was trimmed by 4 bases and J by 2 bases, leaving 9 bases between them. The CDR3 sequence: CAWTGGTGNTIYF. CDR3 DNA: TGTGCCTGGACCGGGGGGACTGGAAACACCATATATTTT.

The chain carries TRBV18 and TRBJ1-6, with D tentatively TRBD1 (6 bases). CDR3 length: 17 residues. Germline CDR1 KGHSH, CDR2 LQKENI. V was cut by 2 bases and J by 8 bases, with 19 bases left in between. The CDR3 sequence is CASSPSGANTRHSPLHF. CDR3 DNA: TGTGCCAGCTCACCATCAGGGGCGAATACGAGGCATTCACCCCTCCACTTT.

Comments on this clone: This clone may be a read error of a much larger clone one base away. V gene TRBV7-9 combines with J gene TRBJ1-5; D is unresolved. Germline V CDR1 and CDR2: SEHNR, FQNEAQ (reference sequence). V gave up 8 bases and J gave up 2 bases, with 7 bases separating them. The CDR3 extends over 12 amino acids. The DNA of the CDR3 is TGTGCCAGCCGGGGAGGCAATCAGCCCCAGCATTTT. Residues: CASRGGNQPQHF.

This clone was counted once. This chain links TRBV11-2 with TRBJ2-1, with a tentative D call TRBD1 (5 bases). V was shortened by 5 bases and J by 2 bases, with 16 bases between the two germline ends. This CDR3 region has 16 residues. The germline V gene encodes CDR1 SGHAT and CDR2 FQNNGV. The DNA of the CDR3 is TGTGCCAGCAGCCAGCGCATCCTGGGGCCCTACAATGAGCAGTTCTTC. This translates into CASSQRILGPYNEQFF.

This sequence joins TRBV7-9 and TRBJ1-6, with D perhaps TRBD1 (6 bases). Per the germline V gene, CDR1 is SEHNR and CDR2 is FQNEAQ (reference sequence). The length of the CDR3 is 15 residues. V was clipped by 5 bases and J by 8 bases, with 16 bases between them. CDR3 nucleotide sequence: TGTGCCAGCAGCCAGTATACAGGGTTACATTCACCCCTCCACTTT. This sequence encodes CASSQYTGLHSPLHF.

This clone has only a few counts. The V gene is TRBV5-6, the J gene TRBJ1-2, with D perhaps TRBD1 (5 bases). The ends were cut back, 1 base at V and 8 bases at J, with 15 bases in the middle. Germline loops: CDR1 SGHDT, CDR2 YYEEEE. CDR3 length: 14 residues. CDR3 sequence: CASSLRQGVYGYTF. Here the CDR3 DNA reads TGTGCCAGCAGCTTGCGGCAGGGCGTCTACGGCTACACCTTC.

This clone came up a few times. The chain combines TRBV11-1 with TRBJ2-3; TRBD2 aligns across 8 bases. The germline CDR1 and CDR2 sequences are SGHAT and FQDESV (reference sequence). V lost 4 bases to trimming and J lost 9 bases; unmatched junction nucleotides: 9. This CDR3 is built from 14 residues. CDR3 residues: CASSSTGGAGTQYF. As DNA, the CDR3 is TGTGCCAGCAGCTCAACCGGGGGGGCCGGGACGCAGTATTTT.

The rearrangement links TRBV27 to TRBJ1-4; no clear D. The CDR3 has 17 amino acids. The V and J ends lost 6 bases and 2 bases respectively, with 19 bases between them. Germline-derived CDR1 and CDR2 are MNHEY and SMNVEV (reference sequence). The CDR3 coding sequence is TGTGCCAGCAGCGACACTTCACTTGGAAGGACTAATGAAAAACTGTTTTTT. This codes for CASSDTSLGRTNEKLFF. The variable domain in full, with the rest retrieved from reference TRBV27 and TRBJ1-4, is EAQVTQNPRYLITVTGKKLTVTCSQNMNHEYMSWYRQDPGLGLRQIYYSMNVEVTDKGDVPEGYKVSRKEKRNFPLILESPSPNQTSLYFCASSDTSLGRTNEKLFFGSGTQLSVL.

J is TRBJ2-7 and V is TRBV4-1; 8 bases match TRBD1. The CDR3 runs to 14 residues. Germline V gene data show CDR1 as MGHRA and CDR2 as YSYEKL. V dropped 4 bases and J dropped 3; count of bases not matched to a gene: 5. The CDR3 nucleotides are TGCGCCAGCAGCCCAGGGACAGGAAACTACGAGCAGTACTTC. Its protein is CASSPGTGNYEQYF.

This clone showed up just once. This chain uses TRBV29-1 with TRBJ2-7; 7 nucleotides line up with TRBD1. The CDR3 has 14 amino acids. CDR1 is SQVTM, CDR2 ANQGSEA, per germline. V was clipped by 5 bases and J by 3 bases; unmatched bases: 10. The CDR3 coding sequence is TGCAGCGTTCTAGGACAGGAGACTATCTACGAGCAGTACTTC. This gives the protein CSVLGQETIYEQYF.

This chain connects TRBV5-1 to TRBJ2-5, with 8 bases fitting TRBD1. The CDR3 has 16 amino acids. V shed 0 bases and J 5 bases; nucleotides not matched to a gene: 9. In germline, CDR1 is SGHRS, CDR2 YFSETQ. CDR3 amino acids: CASSLGPGTGLETQYF. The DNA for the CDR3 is TGCGCCAGCAGCTTGGGTCCCGGGACAGGTTTGGAGACCCAGTACTTC.

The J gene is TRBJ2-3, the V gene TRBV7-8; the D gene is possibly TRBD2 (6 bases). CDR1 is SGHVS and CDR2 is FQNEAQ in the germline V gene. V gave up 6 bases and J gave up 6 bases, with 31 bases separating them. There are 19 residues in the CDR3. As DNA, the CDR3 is TGTGCCAGCAGAGTGTGGACTACGGGGTCCACGGGTAGTGGTGATACGCAGTATTTT. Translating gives CASRVWTTGSTGSGDTQYF.